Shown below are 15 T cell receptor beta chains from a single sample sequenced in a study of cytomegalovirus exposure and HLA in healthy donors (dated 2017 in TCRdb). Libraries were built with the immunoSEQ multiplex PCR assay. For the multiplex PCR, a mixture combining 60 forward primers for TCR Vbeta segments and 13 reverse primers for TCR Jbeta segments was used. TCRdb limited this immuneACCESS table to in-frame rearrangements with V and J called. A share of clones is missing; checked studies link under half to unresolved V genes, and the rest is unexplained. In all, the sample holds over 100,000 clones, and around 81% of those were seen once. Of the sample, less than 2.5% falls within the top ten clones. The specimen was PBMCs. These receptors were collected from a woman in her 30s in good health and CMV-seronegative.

This CDR3 is CASSIPPGQTRAQYF. The CDR3 nucleotides read TGTGCCAGCAGCATTCCCCCAGGACAGACAAGAGCCCAGTACTTC. The chain is built from TRBV7-2 and TRBJ2-5; D perhaps matches TRBD1 (6 bases). Germline V gene sequence: CDR1 SGHTA, CDR2 FQGNSA. Trimming removed 5 bases from V and 9 bases from J, with 22 bases in between. There are 15 residues in the CDR3.

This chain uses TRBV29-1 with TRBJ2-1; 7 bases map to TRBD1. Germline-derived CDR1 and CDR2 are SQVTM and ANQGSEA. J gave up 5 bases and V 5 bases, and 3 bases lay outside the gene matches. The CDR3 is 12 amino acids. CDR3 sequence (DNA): TGCAGCGTTTGGGGACAGAACAATGAGCAGTTCTTC. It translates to CSVWGQNNEQFF.

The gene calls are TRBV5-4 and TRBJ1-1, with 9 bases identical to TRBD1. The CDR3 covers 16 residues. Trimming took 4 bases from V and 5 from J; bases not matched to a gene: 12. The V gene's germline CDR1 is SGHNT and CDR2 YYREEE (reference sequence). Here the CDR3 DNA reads TGTGCCAGCAGCCTGGATATGGGACAGGGTGGAACTGAAGCTTTCTTT. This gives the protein CASSLDMGQGGTEAFF.

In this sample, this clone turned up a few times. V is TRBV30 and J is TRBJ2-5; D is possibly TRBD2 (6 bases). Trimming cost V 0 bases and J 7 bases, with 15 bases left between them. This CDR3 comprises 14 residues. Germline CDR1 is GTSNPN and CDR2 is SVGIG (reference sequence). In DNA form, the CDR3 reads TGTGCCTGGAGTGTAAAAGCGGGCGGGTGGACCCAGTACTTC. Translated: CAWSVKAGGWTQYF.

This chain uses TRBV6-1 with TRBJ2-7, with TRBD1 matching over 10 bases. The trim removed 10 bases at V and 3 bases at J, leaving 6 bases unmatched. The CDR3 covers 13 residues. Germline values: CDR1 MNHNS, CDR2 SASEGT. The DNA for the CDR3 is TGTGCCATCAAAAGGGACAGGGGCTACGAGCAGTACTTC. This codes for CAIKRDRGYEQYF.

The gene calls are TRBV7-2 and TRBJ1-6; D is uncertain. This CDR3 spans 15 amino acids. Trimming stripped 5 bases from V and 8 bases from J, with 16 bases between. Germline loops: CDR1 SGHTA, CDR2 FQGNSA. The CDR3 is CASSHSGNSHSPLHF. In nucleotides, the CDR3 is TGTGCCAGCAGCCACTCCGGGAACAGTCATTCACCCCTCCACTTT. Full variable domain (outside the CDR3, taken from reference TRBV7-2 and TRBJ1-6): GAGVSQSPSNKVTEKGKDVELRCDPISGHTALYWYRQSLGQGLEFLIYFQGNSAPDKSGLPSDRFSAERTGGSVSTLTIQRTQQEDSAVYLCASSHSGNSHSPLHFGNGTRLTVT.

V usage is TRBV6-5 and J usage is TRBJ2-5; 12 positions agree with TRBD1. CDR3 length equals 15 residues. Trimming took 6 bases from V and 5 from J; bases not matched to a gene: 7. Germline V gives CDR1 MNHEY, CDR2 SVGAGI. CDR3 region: CASRQGQGASETQYF. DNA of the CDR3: TGTGCCAGCAGACAGGGACAGGGGGCATCGGAGACCCAGTACTTC.

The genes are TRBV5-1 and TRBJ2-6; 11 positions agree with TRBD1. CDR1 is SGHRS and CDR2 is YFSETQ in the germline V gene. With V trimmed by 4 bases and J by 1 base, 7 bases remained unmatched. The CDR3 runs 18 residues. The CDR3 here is CASSNSRDRGSGANVLTF. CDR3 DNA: TGCGCCAGCAGCAATTCCCGGGACAGGGGGTCTGGGGCCAACGTCCTGACTTTC.

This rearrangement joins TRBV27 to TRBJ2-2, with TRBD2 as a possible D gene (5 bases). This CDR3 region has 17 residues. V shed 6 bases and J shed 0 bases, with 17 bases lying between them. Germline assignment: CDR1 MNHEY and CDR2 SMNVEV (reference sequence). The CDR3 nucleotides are TGTGCCAGCAGCCCGATCCCTAGCTTCGCGAACACCGGGGAGCTGTTTTTT. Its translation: CASSPIPSFANTGELFF.

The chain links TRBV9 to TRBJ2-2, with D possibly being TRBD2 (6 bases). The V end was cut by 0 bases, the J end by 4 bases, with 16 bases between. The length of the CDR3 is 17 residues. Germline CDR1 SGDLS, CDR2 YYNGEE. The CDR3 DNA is TGTGCCAGCAGCGTAGTTCTTCCGGGAGACCTCACCGGGGAGCTGTTTTTT. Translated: CASSVVLPGDLTGELFF.

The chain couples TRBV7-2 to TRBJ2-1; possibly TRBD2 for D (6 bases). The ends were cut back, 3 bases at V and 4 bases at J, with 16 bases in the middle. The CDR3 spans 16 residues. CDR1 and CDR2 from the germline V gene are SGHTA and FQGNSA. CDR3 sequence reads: CASSLELANFYNEQFF. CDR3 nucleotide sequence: TGTGCCAGCAGCTTGGAACTAGCAAATTTTTACAATGAGCAGTTCTTC.

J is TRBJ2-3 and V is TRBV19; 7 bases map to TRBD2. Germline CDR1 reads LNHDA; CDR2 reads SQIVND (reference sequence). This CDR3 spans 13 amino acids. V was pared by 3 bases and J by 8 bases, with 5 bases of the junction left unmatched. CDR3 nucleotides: TGTGCCAGTAGTATCGGGACTACGGTTACGCAGTATTTT. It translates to CASSIGTTVTQYF. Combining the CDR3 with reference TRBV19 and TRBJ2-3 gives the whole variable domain DGGITQSPKYLFRKEGQNVTLSCEQNLNHDAMYWYRQDPGQGLRLIYYSQIVNDFQKGDIAEGYSVSREKKESFPLTVTSAQKNPTAFYLCASSIGTTVTQYFGPGTRLTVL.

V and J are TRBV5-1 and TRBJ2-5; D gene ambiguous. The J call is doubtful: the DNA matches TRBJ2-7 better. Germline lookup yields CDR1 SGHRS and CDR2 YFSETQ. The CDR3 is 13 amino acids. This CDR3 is CASSLASIYEQYF. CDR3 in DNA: TGCGCCAGCAGCTTGGCCTCTATCTACGAGCAGTACTTC.

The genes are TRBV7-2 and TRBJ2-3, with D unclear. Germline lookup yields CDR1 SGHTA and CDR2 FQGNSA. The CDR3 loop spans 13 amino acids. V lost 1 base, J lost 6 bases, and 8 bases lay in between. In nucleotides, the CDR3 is TGTGCCAGCAGCTTAGGTTGGCGGGATACGCAGTATTTT. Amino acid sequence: CASSLGWRDTQYF.

The CDR3 sequence is CASSSQGTSGLEQYF. In DNA, the CDR3 is TGTGCCAGTAGTTCTCAGGGGACTAGCGGGCTCGAGCAGTACTTC. This chain uses TRBV19 with TRBJ2-7; TRBD2 matches at 12 bases. V shed 5 bases and J 6 bases; nucleotides not matched to a gene: 8. This CDR3 contains 15 residues. Germline assignment: CDR1 LNHDA and CDR2 SQIVND (reference sequence).